Listed here is a single T cell receptor beta chain. The data belong to a study of blood T cell repertoires in COVID-19. About the study: The samples span acute and convalescent COVID-19 from the United States, Italy and Spain.

The CDR3 length is 16 residues. V shed 6 bases and J shed 7 bases, with 24 bases lying between them. From germline, CDR1 is LGHDT and CDR2 YNNKEL (reference sequence). The assay was immunoSEQ multiplex PCR, and TCRdb's table has in-frame clones only and misses some. The repertoire consists of more than 45,000 clones, with 83% occurring once and the leading ten covering roughly a sixth. Sequenced sample: peripheral blood. This chain links TRBV3-1 (or the pseudogene TRBV3-2) with TRBJ1-2; tentatively, D is TRBD1 (6 bases). This TCR derives from a middle-aged man with acute or convalescent COVID-19. The CDR3 DNA sequence: TGTGCCAGCAGTGCCCCCTGGGACATGCGTACCAGTGGCTACACCTTC. Protein: CASSAPWDMRTSGYTF.